Listed below are T cell receptor beta chains from one sample, sequenced in a study of glioma-infiltrating T cells. TCRdb independently ran MiXCR on the multiplex PCR reads; one entry per CDR3 protein. The sample includes 150,000 to 200,000 distinct CDR3 sequences, 25% to 35% of them seen just once. Sequencing was performed on glioma tissue, nonneoplastic brain tissue, or PBMCs (not recorded which). Receptors were obtained from a human donor with low-grade glioma or glioblastoma, undergoing nonglioma brain surgery, or in good health (not recorded which). Each CDR3 is given with its conserved first and last residue. A D gene is named only where the DNA matches it firmly. Size values are once, few and many counts, or a class for expanded clones, and some rows have none.

abundance	j_gene	v_gene	d_gene	CDR3aa	CDR3nt
medium-sized	TRBJ1-2	TRBV27	-	CASSWDYDSSGYTF	TGTGCCAGCAGTTGGGACTATGACAGCAGCGGCTACACCTTC
-	TRBJ2-3	TRBV13	TRBD2	CASSSLAGVGTDTQYF	TGTGCCAGCAGCTCCTTAGCGGGAGTGGGCACAGATACGCAGTATTTT
many	TRBJ1-2	TRBV6-1	TRBD1	CASSKRIGGLTYGYTF	TGTGCCAGCAGTAAAAGAATAGGGGGCCTTACCTATGGCTACACCTTC
many	TRBJ1-2	TRBV4-1	-	CASSQVGSGAGYGYTF	TGCGCCAGCAGCCAAGTCGGATCGGGAGCAGGGTATGGCTACACCTTC
many	TRBJ1-1	TRBV4-1	-	CASSQRAVNTEAFF	TGCGCCAGCAGCCAAAGGGCAGTGAACACTGAAGCTTTCTTT
many	TRBJ2-3	TRBV25-1	-	CASSPISDTQYF	TGTGCCAGCAGTCCGATCTCCGATACGCAGTATTTT
few	TRBJ1-6	TRBV9	TRBD1	CASSVDPTGNSPLHF	TGTGCCAGCAGCGTAGACCCGACAGGGAACTCACCCCTCCACTTT
many	TRBJ2-5	TRBV6-1	-	CASSVQSETQYF	TGTGCCAGCAGTGTACAGTCAGAGACCCAGTACTTC
many	TRBJ2-5	TRBV12-3/TRBV12-4	-	CASSTGREETQYF	TGTGCCAGCAGCACAGGGAGGGAAGAGACCCAGTACTTC
once	TRBJ2-7	TRBV5-1	-	CASRPNAGNYEQYF	TGCGCCAGCAGACCAAACGCGGGGAACTACGAGCAGTACTTC
-	TRBJ2-4	TRBV4-2	-	CASSQERDNHLAKNIQYF	TGTGCCAGCAGCCAAGAGAGGGACAACCATCTAGCCAAAAACATTCAGTACTTC
many	TRBJ2-1	TRBV4-2	-	CASSQGRGGQGRNEQFF	TGTGCCAGCAGCCAAGGGCGGGGGGGACAGGGTAGAAATGAGCAGTTCTTC
-	TRBJ2-7	TRBV29-1	TRBD2	CSVEGTSGRGEQYF	TGCAGCGTTGAAGGGACTAGCGGGAGAGGTGAGCAGTACTTC
-	TRBJ1-3	TRBV2	-	CASRLDVSSGNTIYF	TGTGCCAGCAGACTCGACGTGAGCTCTGGAAACACCATATATTTT
many	TRBJ1-4	TRBV4-3	-	CASSQDTARANEKLFF	TGCGCCAGCAGCCAAGACACCGCGCGAGCTAATGAAAAACTGTTTTTT
many	TRBJ2-3	TRBV6-1	-	CASTGVGTDTQYF	TGTGCCAGCACGGGAGTGGGGACAGATACGCAGTATTTT
many	TRBJ1-2	TRBV14	-	CASSQDPGRSDGYTF	TGTGCCAGCAGCCAAGATCCGGGAAGGTCGGATGGCTACACCTTC
-	TRBJ2-1	TRBV6-2/TRBV6-3	TRBD2	CASSYSSGILGNEQFF	TGTGCCAGCAGTTACTCCAGCGGGATCCTCGGCAATGAGCAGTTCTTC
-	TRBJ2-7	TRBV30	-	CAWSANYEQYF	TGTGCCTGGAGTGCCAACTACGAGCAGTACTTC
few	TRBJ2-1	TRBV4-2	-	CASSQATFLDSSYNEQFF	TGTGCCAGCAGCCAAGCCACCTTTCTGGACAGTTCCTACAATGAGCAGTTCTTC
many	TRBJ2-3	TRBV16	TRBD2	CASSSREGSTDTQYF	TGTGCCAGCAGCTCCCGGGAGGGTAGCACAGATACGCAGTATTTT
many	TRBJ1-1	TRBV20-1	-	CSASRAGNTEAFF	TGCAGTGCTAGTCGGGCAGGGAACACTGAAGCTTTCTTT
few	TRBJ1-5	TRBV12-3/TRBV12-4	-	CASSPGRGVTNQPQHF	TGTGCCAGCAGCCCCGGTCGAGGCGTTACCAATCAGCCCCAGCATTTT
many	TRBJ2-7	TRBV27	TRBD1	CASSVRDRDYEQYF	TGTGCCAGCAGTGTCCGGGACAGAGACTACGAGCAGTACTTC
few	TRBJ2-5	TRBV7-2	TRBD1	CASSPGQGAETQYF	TGTGCCAGCAGCCCTGGACAGGGGGCAGAGACCCAGTACTTC
-	TRBJ2-3	TRBV27	TRBD2	CASSYYGRPDTQYF	TGTGCCAGCAGTTACTACGGGAGGCCAGATACGCAGTATTTT
-	TRBJ2-3	TRBV5-1	-	CASSLKGGTDTQYF	TGCGCCAGCAGCTTGAAGGGTGGAACAGATACGCAGTATTTT